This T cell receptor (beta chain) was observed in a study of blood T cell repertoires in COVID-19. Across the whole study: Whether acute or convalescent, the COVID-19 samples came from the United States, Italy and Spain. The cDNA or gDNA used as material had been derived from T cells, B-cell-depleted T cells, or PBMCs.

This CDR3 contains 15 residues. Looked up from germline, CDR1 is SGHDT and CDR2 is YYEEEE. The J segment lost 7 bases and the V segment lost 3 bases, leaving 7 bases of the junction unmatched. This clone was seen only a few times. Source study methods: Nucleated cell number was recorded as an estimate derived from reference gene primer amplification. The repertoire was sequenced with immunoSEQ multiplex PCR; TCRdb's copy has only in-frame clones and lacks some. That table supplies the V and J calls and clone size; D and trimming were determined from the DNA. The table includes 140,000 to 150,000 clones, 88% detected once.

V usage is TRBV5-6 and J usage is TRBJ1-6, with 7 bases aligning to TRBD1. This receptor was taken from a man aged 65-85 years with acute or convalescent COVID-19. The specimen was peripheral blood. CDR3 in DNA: TGTGCCAGCAGCTACCGGGACAGAAGGAATTCACCCCTCCACTTT. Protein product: CASSYRDRRNSPLHF.